This T cell receptor (beta chain) emerged from a study of identical twins. Study findings and constraints: Out-of-frame beta sequences exhibited a weaker degree of excess twin sharing.

TCRdb reanalysed the 5' RACE reads using MiXCR and keeps one entry per CDR3 protein. Of around 960,000 distinct CDR3 sequences in the sample, roughly an eighth were seen once. This clonotype has only a few counts. Its target is not known. The CDR3 has 17 residues. Trimming stripped 6 bases from V and 3 bases from J, with 23 bases between. The sample was also reused in another study, on yellow fever vaccine responses in identical twins.

This receptor was identified in a woman under 30 in good health. Material: PBMCs. The rearrangement uses TRBV12-3 or TRBV12-4 and TRBJ1-1, with a possible D match to TRBD1 (5 bases). CDR3: CASSQGPGVYRDTEAFF. As DNA, the CDR3 is TGTGCCAGCAGCCAGGGACCGGGAGTATATCGTGACACTGAAGCTTTCTTT.